Here is one TCR beta chain with its context. Germline V CDR1 and CDR2: LNHDA, SQIVND (reference sequence). The CDR3 runs 15 residues. V lost 4 bases and J lost 4, with 17 bases in between. This sample was taken from a study of Graves' ophthalmopathy and Graves' hyperthyroidism. Using RNA transcripts, the TCR beta CDR3 regions were amplified. First-round RT-PCR employed HTBI primers, with a second-round multiplex PCR after it. In TCRdb, the multiplex PCR reads were re-called with MiXCR into one record per CDR3 protein. This sample carries just over 600,000 distinct CDR3 sequences, roughly 20% of them seen once, and the ten largest clones take approximately 7%.

The sample comprised peripheral blood. This sequence was found in a woman aged 18 to 35 with stable Graves' hyperthyroidism. Some clones in this sample may be carry-over from other donors' samples. The chain couples TRBV19 to TRBJ2-7; tentatively, D is TRBD1 (6 bases). The CDR3 nucleotides read TGTGCCAGTAGTAAGGACAGCCAGAATCTATACGAGCAGTACTTC. Translating gives CASSKDSQNLYEQYF.